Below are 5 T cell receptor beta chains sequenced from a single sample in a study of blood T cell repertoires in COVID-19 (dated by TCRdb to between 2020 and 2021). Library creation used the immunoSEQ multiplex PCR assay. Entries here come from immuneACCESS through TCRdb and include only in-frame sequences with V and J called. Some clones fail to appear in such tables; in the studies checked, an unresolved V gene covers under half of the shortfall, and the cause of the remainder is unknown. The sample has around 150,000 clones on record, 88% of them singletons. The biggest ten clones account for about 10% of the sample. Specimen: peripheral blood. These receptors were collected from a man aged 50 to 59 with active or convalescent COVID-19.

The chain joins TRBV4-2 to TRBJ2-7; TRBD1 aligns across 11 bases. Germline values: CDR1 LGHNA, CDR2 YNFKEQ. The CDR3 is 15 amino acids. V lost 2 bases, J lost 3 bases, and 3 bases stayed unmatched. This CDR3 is CASSQRTGGYYEQYF. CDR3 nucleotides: TGTGCCAGCAGCCAACGGACAGGGGGCTACTACGAGCAGTACTTC.

The DNA for the CDR3 is TGTGCCAGCAAAAAACAGCAGCTAAATCAGCCCCAGCATTTT. Residues: CASKKQQLNQPQHF. This chain joins TRBV2 and TRBJ1-5, with D unclear. From germline, CDR1 is SNHLY and CDR2 FYNNEI. The CDR3 has 14 residues. Trimming left V 7 bases short and J 4 bases short, with 14 bases between.

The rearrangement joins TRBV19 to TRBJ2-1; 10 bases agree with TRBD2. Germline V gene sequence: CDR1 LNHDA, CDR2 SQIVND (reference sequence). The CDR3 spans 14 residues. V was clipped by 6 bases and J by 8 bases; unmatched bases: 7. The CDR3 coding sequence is TGTGCCAGTAGAACTAGCGGGACTTGGGATGAGCAGTTCTTC. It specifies CASRTSGTWDEQFF.

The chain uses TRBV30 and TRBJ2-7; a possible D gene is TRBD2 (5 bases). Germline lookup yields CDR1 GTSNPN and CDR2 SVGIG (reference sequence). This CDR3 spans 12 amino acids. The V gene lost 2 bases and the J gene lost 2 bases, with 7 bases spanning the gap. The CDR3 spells CAWSLGAYEQYF. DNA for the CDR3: TGTGCCTGGAGTTTGGGAGCCTACGAGCAGTACTTC. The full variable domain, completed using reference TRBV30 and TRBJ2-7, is SQTIHQWPATLVQPVGSPLSLECTVEGTSNPNLYWYRQAAGRGLQLLFYSVGIGQISSEVPQNLSASRPQDRQFILSSKKLLLSDSGFYLCAWSLGAYEQYFGPGTRLTVT.

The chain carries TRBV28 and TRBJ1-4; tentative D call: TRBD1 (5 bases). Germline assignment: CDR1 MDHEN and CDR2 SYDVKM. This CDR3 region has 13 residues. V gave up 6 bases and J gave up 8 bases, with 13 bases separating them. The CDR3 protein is CASRPQGGEKLFF. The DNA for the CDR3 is TGTGCCAGCAGGCCTCAGGGTGGGGAAAAACTGTTTTTT.